This T cell receptor (beta chain) was recorded in a study of cytomegalovirus exposure and HLA in healthy donors. Study-wide background: Unique TCRs from HLA-typed donors, 75 million to 100 million of them, were held in an early data release.

To note about this clone: Its target is not known.

PCR employed 60 Vbeta and 13 Jbeta primers. Profiled with immunoSEQ multiplex PCR; TCRdb holds only in-frame clones, not every one. The table includes over 100,000 clones, around 70% detected once. Study-wide points: Among CMV-associated TCR beta chains, most appeared HLA-restricted in a later analysis. It is likely that the observed cluster of highly shared sequence variants was a sequencing artifact.

This CDR3 comprises 11 residues. Trimming removed 10 bases from V and 5 bases from J, with 11 bases in between. Germline values: CDR1 MDHEN, CDR2 SYDVKM. The chain is built from TRBV28 and TRBJ1-2; perhaps TRBD1 as D (5 bases). The sequencing sample was made of PBMCs. This TCR was recovered from a man aged 25 to 40 in good health and CMV-seropositive. CDR3 in amino acids: CATSRGYGYTF. In DNA, the CDR3 is TGTGCCACCTCAAGGGGATATGGCTACACCTTC.